This paragraph reports one T cell receptor beta chain. What it binds is not known. In the CD4+ fraction, cells were divided into CD45RA+ naive and CD45RA-negative memory subsets. The assay was immunoSEQ multiplex PCR, and TCRdb's table has in-frame clones only and misses some. The table shows about 2.4 million clones, with around 90% occurring only once. This specimen comes from a study of shared clonotypes between healthy human individuals. Findings and limits, study-wide: Generally, naive subsets came out with larger estimated richness than memory subsets.

V was clipped by 6 bases and J by 5 bases; unmatched bases: 7. The CDR3 has 15 amino acids. Germline assignment: CDR1 MNHEY and CDR2 SVGAGI. The rearrangement uses TRBV6-5 and TRBJ2-1; 10 bases agree with TRBD2. This sequence originates from a man aged 18 to 30 in good health. The specimen sequenced was naive CD4+ T cells sorted from blood. This sample's subset: CD45RA+ positively selected. The chain's CDR3 is CASRRSGTSDNEQFF. The CDR3 DNA reads TGTGCCAGCAGACGCAGTGGGACTAGCGACAATGAGCAGTTCTTC.